The 9 T cell receptor beta chains below were found in one sample sequenced in a study of early T cells in non-severe SARS-CoV-2 infection. TCRdb re-analysed the 5' RACE reads in MiXCR, keeping a single row per CDR3 protein. There are around 88,000 distinct CDR3 sequences in the sample; 14% occur only once, and roughly 7.2% lies in the top ten. Sequences were obtained from whole blood. The receptor set was obtained from an adult who was a healthcare worker with PCR-confirmed SARS-CoV-2 infection or an uninfected control (not recorded which).

This clonotype appeared many times. CDR3 nucleotides: TGCAGCGTTGAAGAGACGGGACAGGGGATAGATACGCAGTATTTT. Amino acid sequence: CSVEETGQGIDTQYF. The chain links TRBV29-1 to TRBJ2-3; 10 bases are shared with TRBD1. This CDR3 region has 15 residues. Germline CDR1 SQVTM, CDR2 ANQGSEA. V lost 0 bases and J lost 5; bases outside the gene matches: 5.

This sequence joins TRBV27 and TRBJ2-7, with TRBD2 identical over 11 bases. V dropped 0 bases and J dropped 3; count of bases not matched to a gene: 1. The germline CDR1 and CDR2 sequences are MNHEY and SMNVEV (reference sequence). The CDR3 length is 15 residues. CDR3 sequence: CASSLSGLAGYEQYF. The CDR3 DNA reads as TGTGCCAGCAGTTTATCCGGACTAGCGGGCTACGAGCAGTACTTC.

This clonotype was recorded at least ten times. The chain couples TRBV12-3 or TRBV12-4 to TRBJ1-2, with 7 bases lining up with TRBD1. This CDR3 is 11 amino acids long. V was clipped by 6 bases and J by 7 bases; unmatched bases: 2. CDR3 in DNA: TGTGCCAGCAGCCACAGGGGTGGCTACACCTTC. Translation: CASSHRGGYTF.

This clonotype was detected many times. The chain links TRBV28 to TRBJ2-3; D unclear. CDR3 length: 11 residues. Looked up from germline, CDR1 is MDHEN and CDR2 is SYDVKM. Trimming removed 6 bases from V and 3 bases from J, with 4 bases in between. For the CDR3, the DNA is TGTGCCAGCAGCACTACAGATACGCAGTATTTT. Translating it yields CASSTTDTQYF. The whole variable domain, filled in from reference TRBV28 and TRBJ2-3, reads DVKVTQSSRYLVKRTGEKVFLECVQDMDHENMFWYRQDPGLGLRLIYFSYDVKMKEKGDIPEGYSVSREKKERFSLILESASTNQTSMYLCASSTTDTQYFGPGTRLTVL.

This clonotype came up a few times. The DNA for the CDR3 is TGTGCCTGGAGTGTACTGAGGGGGGCGCAGGGCTACACCTTC. It encodes CAWSVLRGAQGYTF. The rearrangement joins TRBV30 to TRBJ1-2; TRBD1 might be the D (6 bases). CDR1 is GTSNPN, CDR2 SVGIG, per germline (reference sequence). V lost 0 bases to trimming and J lost 8 bases, with 16 bases between them. This CDR3 is 14 amino acids long.

This chain connects TRBV3-1 to TRBJ1-2; D not certain. The CDR3 consists of 14 residues. V was pared by 0 bases and J by 8 bases, with 13 bases between. Germline lookup yields CDR1 LGHDT and CDR2 YNNKEL (reference sequence). DNA for the CDR3: TGTGCCAGCAGCCAAGATTTCTTAGGATTCGGCTACACCTTC. It encodes CASSQDFLGFGYTF.

The V and J genes are TRBV5-6 and TRBJ2-7; D may be TRBD1 or TRBD2 (5 bases each). Germline loops: CDR1 SGHDT, CDR2 YYEEEE. Trimming removed 3 bases at V and 2 bases at J, with 24 bases between. The CDR3 is 18 amino acids. The CDR3 here is CASSSLGTQGGAPYEQYF. The CDR3 region has the DNA TGTGCCAGCAGCTCTCTTGGGACCCAGGGCGGAGCCCCCTACGAGCAGTACTTC.

To note about this clonotype: The conserved closing phenylalanine or tryptophan is absent in this CDR3, likely reflecting a read error. The J gene is TRBJ1-1, the V gene TRBV2; 8 bases map to TRBD1. CDR3 length equals 16 residues. The germline gives CDR1 SNHLY, CDR2 FYNNEI. J gave up 0 bases and V 7 bases, and 10 bases lay outside the gene matches. The CDR3 protein is CASIRGTGLMNTEAFI. CDR3 nucleotides: TGTGCCAGCATCAGAGGGACAGGCCTCATGAACACTGAAGCTTTCATT.

This clonotype was observed many times. The V gene is TRBV12-3 or TRBV12-4, the J gene TRBJ1-4, with a tentative D call TRBD1 (6 bases). The CDR3 consists of 17 residues. The V gene lost 6 bases and the J gene lost 3 bases, with 20 bases spanning the gap. CDR3 in amino acids: CASRPNPVQGPNEKLFF. As DNA, the CDR3 is TGTGCCAGCAGACCTAACCCGGTACAGGGCCCTAATGAAAAACTGTTTTTT.